One and the same sample provided the 8 T cell receptor beta chains below, sequenced in a study of glioma-infiltrating T cells. Amplification of TCR alpha and beta CDR3 regions from RNA used iRepertoire nested multiplex PCR. One entry per CDR3 protein, called by TCRdb with MiXCR from the multiplex PCR reads. The table shows about 190,000 distinct CDR3 sequences, with 25% to 35% occurring only once. Sequenced input: glioma tissue, nonneoplastic brain tissue, or PBMCs (not recorded which). The origin of the receptors is a human donor with low-grade glioma or glioblastoma, undergoing nonglioma brain surgery, or in good health (not recorded which).

The table lists this clonotype with many counts. The rearrangement links TRBV4-2 to TRBJ2-1; D is perhaps TRBD2 (5 bases). Trimming took 5 bases from V and 3 from J, leaving 8 bases between them. Germline V CDR1 and CDR2: LGHNA, YNFKEQ. The CDR3 totals 13 residues. CDR3 region: CASSGRGYNEQFF. Written as DNA, the CDR3 is TGTGCCAGCAGCGGGAGAGGCTACAATGAGCAGTTCTTC.

At least ten counts were recorded for this clonotype. This rearrangement joins TRBV7-3 to TRBJ1-1; D is ambiguous. Deletions cut 3 bases from V and 0 bases from J, with 5 bases between. The germline CDR1 and CDR2 sequences are SGHTA and FQGTGA. The CDR3 sequence is 13 residues long. In DNA form, the CDR3 reads TGTGCCAGCAGCTTTAACATGAACACTGAAGCTTTCTTT. Its translation: CASSFNMNTEAFF.

As for this clonotype: This may come from a read error, since a much larger clone is one base off. The chain uses TRBV28 and TRBJ2-1; 8 nucleotides agree with TRBD2. Germline CDR1 reads MDHEN; CDR2 reads SYDVKM. This CDR3 is built from 12 residues. CDR3 sequence reads: CASSPTWTSQLF. The CDR3 DNA is TGTGCCAGCAGCCCAACGTGGACTAGCCAGCTCTTC.

This clonotype showed up many times. The chain recombines TRBV20-1 with TRBJ1-1, with D possibly TRBD1 on 6 matching bases. CDR3 length: 15 amino acids. V lost 0 bases to trimming and J lost 10 bases, with 21 bases between them. Per the germline V gene, CDR1 is DFQATT and CDR2 is SNEGSKA (reference sequence). CDR3 in amino acids: CSARDRDTSPLGAFF. CDR3 bases: TGCAGTGCTAGAGATAGGGACACGTCGCCGCTGGGAGCTTTCTTT.

This clonotype has at least ten counts. J is TRBJ1-2 and V is TRBV5-4; the D is unclear. V lost 4 bases and J lost 5, with 12 bases in between. The CDR3 contains 13 residues. CDR1 SGHNT and CDR2 YYREEE come from the germline V gene (reference sequence). The CDR3 DNA sequence: TGTGCCAGCAGCCTAGACTCCCAGTATGGCTACACCTTC. Protein sequence: CASSLDSQYGYTF.

Of note for this clonotype: Since a much larger clone is just one base distant, this may be a read error. The chain uses TRBV12-3 or TRBV12-4 and TRBJ2-5; the D is unclear. Trimming stripped 6 bases from V and 1 base from J, with 15 bases between. The CDR3 sequence is 15 residues long. As DNA, the CDR3 is TGTGCCAGCAGCCAGACATCATGGGGCCAAGAGACCCAGTACTTC. It encodes CASSQTSWGQETQYF.

This clonotype was seen repeatedly, ten times or more. The rearrangement uses TRBV28 and TRBJ1-3, with D hard to call. Trimming removed 0 bases at V and 0 bases at J, with 9 bases between. The CDR3 is 16 amino acids. CDR1 and CDR2 from the germline V gene are MDHEN and SYDVKM. As DNA, the CDR3 is TGTGCCAGCAGTTTATGGCGAACCTACTCTGGAAACACCATATATTTT. Protein product: CASSLWRTYSGNTIYF.

This clonotype was seen repeatedly, ten times or more. This chain joins TRBV12-3 or TRBV12-4 and TRBJ1-5, with no clear D. V lost 5 bases to trimming and J lost 11 bases, with 10 bases between them. The CDR3 sequence is 11 residues long. CDR3 sequence reads: CASSHSLAQHF. The CDR3 DNA reads TGTGCCAGCAGTCATTCGCTAGCCCAGCATTTT.